The rows below give T cell receptor beta chains drawn from one sample of a study of shared clonotypes between healthy human individuals. Profiling relied on immunoSEQ multiplex PCR, and the TCRdb table lists in-frame clones only, not all of them. The sample lists about 2.2 million clones, roughly 91% occurring once. The sequenced sample consisted of naive CD8+ T cells from PBMCs. These receptor sequences come from a man aged 18 to 29 in good health. Some clones in this sample may be carry-over from other donors' samples. Both conserved end residues are part of each CDR3. The D gene is left open where the match is weak. Only some rows state a clone size, as once, few, many or a class for expanded clones.

v_call	d_call	clone_size	j_call	cdr3_aa	cdr3_nt
TRBV9	.	.	TRBJ1-1	CASSARGDTEAFF	TGTGCCAGCAGCGCCAGGGGAGACACTGAAGCTTTCTTT
TRBV4-3	.	once	TRBJ2-1	CASSPSTGGPNEQFF	TGCGCCAGCAGCCCAAGCACTGGCGGCCCTAATGAGCAGTTCTTC
TRBV5-4	.	few	TRBJ2-7	CASSPTGYEQYF	TGTGCCAGCAGCCCCACAGGGTACGAGCAGTACTTC
TRBV5-1	.	.	TRBJ2-7	CASSLVGGSYEQYF	TGCGCCAGCAGCTTGGTAGGCGGATCCTACGAGCAGTACTTC
TRBV15	.	.	TRBJ2-1	CATSRVHELEQFF	TGTGCCACCAGCAGAGTACATGAGCTTGAGCAGTTCTTC
TRBV6-5	TRBD1	.	TRBJ2-3	CASKQGAADTQYF	TGTGCCAGCAAACAGGGGGCGGCAGATACGCAGTATTTT
TRBV6-1	.	.	TRBJ1-2	CASSGPTGSGYGYTF	TGTGCCAGCAGTGGGCCAACAGGGTCTGGCTATGGCTACACCTTC
TRBV27	TRBD2	.	TRBJ2-3	CASSTTGTSMSDTQYF	TGTGCCAGCAGCACTACCGGGACTAGTATGTCAGATACGCAGTATTTT
TRBV5-1	.	.	TRBJ2-7	CASSLAAGMFYEQYF	TGCGCCAGCAGCTTGGCCGCCGGTATGTTCTACGAGCAGTACTTC
TRBV7-9	.	once	TRBJ1-1	CASSLLRPQGTSNTEAFF	TGTGCCAGCAGCTTGCTTAGGCCTCAGGGGACATCGAACACTGAAGCTTTCTTT
TRBV2	.	.	TRBJ2-6	CASRSGTFLGGANVLTF	TGTGCCAGCCGGAGTGGGACTTTCCTGGGGGGGGCCAACGTCCTGACTTTC
TRBV28	TRBD1	.	TRBJ2-1	CASSSGQGEVF	TGTGCCAGCAGTTCTGGACAGGGGGAAGTCTTC
TRBV2	.	.	TRBJ2-2	CASSYFMLLGQGTNTGELFF	TGTGCCAGCAGTTATTTCATGTTGCTAGGGCAGGGGACTAACACCGGGGAGCTGTTTTTT
TRBV7-2	.	.	TRBJ2-1	CASSLVGGRDEQFF	TGTGCCAGCAGCTTAGTGGGGGGGCGCGATGAGCAGTTCTTC
TRBV10-3	TRBD1	once	TRBJ1-5	CAIRGLQGQPQHF	TGTGCCATCAGGGGACTACAGGGGCAGCCCCAGCATTTT
TRBV6-6	.	.	TRBJ2-2	CASFSGDTGELFF	TGTGCCAGCTTCTCGGGGGACACCGGGGAGCTGTTTTTT
TRBV10-3	.	.	TRBJ2-5	CAISERRKGAGGTQETQYF	TGTGCCATCAGTGAGCGAAGAAAGGGCGCAGGTGGAACGCAAGAGACCCAGTACTTC
TRBV29-1	.	.	TRBJ1-1	CSVVMGGGPFMNTEAFF	TGCAGCGTTGTAATGGGAGGGGGACCTTTCATGAACACTGAAGCTTTCTTT
TRBV5-4	.	.	TRBJ2-3	CASSLWGETDTDTQYF	TGTGCCAGCAGCTTGTGGGGGGAGACCGACACAGATACGCAGTATTTT
TRBV18	.	.	TRBJ2-1	CASSPPEGALYNEQFF	TGTGCCAGCTCACCACCGGAGGGGGCCCTTTACAATGAGCAGTTCTTC
TRBV7-2	.	.	TRBJ2-5	CASSLDQTVEGEETQYF	TGTGCCAGCAGCTTAGATCAGACAGTGGAGGGGGAAGAGACCCAGTACTTC
TRBV19	TRBD2	.	TRBJ2-7	CASSPWEGPYEQYF	TGTGCCAGTAGCCCATGGGAGGGGCCTTACGAGCAGTACTTC
TRBV27	TRBD1	.	TRBJ2-7	CASSNRGEPYEQYF	TGTGCCAGCAGCAACAGGGGAGAACCCTACGAGCAGTACTTC
TRBV19	TRBD1	once	TRBJ1-1	CASSPTPGGRTEAFF	TGTGCCAGTAGTCCCACCCCAGGGGGCCGAACTGAAGCTTTCTTT
TRBV27	.	.	TRBJ1-1	CASSPGYLNTEAFF	TGTGCCAGCAGCCCAGGGTATTTGAACACTGAAGCTTTCTTT
TRBV7-9	TRBD1	.	TRBJ1-1	CASSPRTGKDTEAFF	TGTGCCAGCAGCCCAAGGACAGGGAAGGACACTGAAGCTTTCTTT
TRBV19	.	.	TRBJ2-5	CASSIFGEGETQYF	TGTGCCAGTAGTATTTTTGGGGAAGGGGAGACCCAGTACTTC
TRBV6-1	.	.	TRBJ2-1	CASLRRGYNEQFF	TGTGCCAGCCTCCGGCGGGGTTACAATGAGCAGTTCTTC
TRBV7-9	.	.	TRBJ2-7	CASSELVWGEQYF	TGTGCCAGCAGCGAGCTGGTTTGGGGAGAGCAGTACTTC
TRBV27	TRBD1	.	TRBJ1-2	CASSLVQGAEGYTF	TGTGCCAGCAGTTTAGTACAGGGGGCTGAGGGCTACACCTTC
TRBV27	.	.	TRBJ1-1	CASSAGAVTEAFF	TGTGCCAGCAGTGCCGGGGCCGTGACTGAAGCTTTCTTT
TRBV6-5	.	.	TRBJ2-7	CASSYGGDYEQYF	TGTGCCAGCAGTTACGGAGGGGACTACGAGCAGTACTTC
TRBV11-2	.	.	TRBJ1-1	CASSFGQNTEAFF	TGTGCCAGCAGCTTCGGACAGAACACTGAAGCTTTCTTT